This T cell receptor beta chain was identified during a study of Ad26.COV2.S vaccination and SARS-CoV-2 variants (dated by TCRdb to about 2021). About the investigation overall: Donors in the vaccine arm were drawn from COV1001, a multicentre, randomized, double-blind, placebo-controlled phase I-IIa trial testing Ad26.COV2.S in healthy adults. Trial participants were randomized into five groups of five: low-dose or high-dose Ad26.COV2.S given once or twice, or placebo on both occasions. Ad26.COV2.S was given intramuscularly at 5x10^10 or 1x10^11 viral particles, as a single shot or as two shots 56 days apart. The TCR-sequenced set comprised around 30 samples: some 20 Ad26.COV2.S vaccine recipients, 5 placebo recipients and 8 SARS-CoV-2 convalescent individuals. Sequencing of the TCRbeta repertoire served to evaluate the specificity and breadth of SARS-CoV-2-reactive T cell receptors following Ad26.COV2.S vaccination. Blinding of investigators to trial group allocation was maintained during experiments and outcome assessment.

As for this clone: There is no known antigen for this receptor. Base quality data are lacking; no much larger clone is found one base away.

Reading the label with the study, this specimen's treatment or condition is: 15 to 20 received Ad26.COV2.S at low or high dose, single or two shots; roughly five received placebo; per-sample allocation not given. For vaccine and placebo recipients, the sequenced repertoires came from samples collected on day 63 after the first injection. Between 29 July and 7 August 2020, Cohort 1b enrolled 25 adults aged 18-55 years at one site in Boston, USA. Ad26.COV2.S was a replication-incompetent adenovirus type 26 vector expressing a prefusion-stabilized SARS-CoV-2 spike protein from the original Wuhan strain. TCRbeta CDR3 regions were sequenced with the immunoSEQ Assay. After extraction, genomic DNA underwent amplification by bias-controlled multiplex PCR, followed by high-throughput sequencing. The authors processed their data as follows. To quantify the absolute abundance of each unique TCRbeta CDR3 region, sequences were collapsed and filtered. T cell fraction was estimated by normalizing TCRbeta template counts to usable DNA, which was measured by amplifying reference genes present in all nucleated cells. Repertoire TCRs were annotated as SARS-CoV-2-specific when V gene, CDR3 amino acid sequence and J gene were exactly matched to a known reactive TCR set. The reference SARS-CoV-2 TCR set was derived from MIRA and filtered for enrichment in COVID-19-positive ImmuneCODE repertoires, a step that removed public or cross-reactive TCRs. Based on the MIRA antigens, annotated TCRs were further analysed at the level of specific ORF or position within ORF. Breadth was defined as the number of annotated unique rearrangements divided by the total number of unique productive rearrangements, and depth was defined as the summed frequency of the annotated unique rearrangements. Group comparisons of TCR breadth used two-sided Wilcoxon rank-sum tests. What TCRdb holds here is the immuneACCESS table cut down to in-frame rearrangements. Part of the clones is not present; checked against another copy, under half of the missing clones reflect an unresolved V gene, and the others are unexplained. The V and J calls and the clone size are those of that table, but D and trimming were determined from the DNA. The sample table shows some 250,000 clones, and roughly 90% are seen once. The top ten clones comprise roughly 10% of the sample.

The trim is 0 bases for V and 8 bases for J, with a gap of 14 bases between the germline ends. For CDR1 and CDR2, the germline V gene lists SGHAT and FQNNGV. From the cysteine up to the phenylalanine, the CDR3 has a length of 15 residues. The kept DNA is CDR3 alone, 45 bases in frame from the first base. Points the paper makes about the study in general: The study was not powered to compare responses between vaccine doses or regimens. Higher spike-specific TCR breadth was observed in Ad26.COV2.S recipients than in placebo recipients (P = 0.0014). Vaccine and placebo recipients had comparable non-spike TCR breadth, which fits with the vaccine containing only spike. Substantial breadth of spike-specific CD8+ and CD4+ T cell responses was reported after vaccination. It was noted by the authors that total T cell responses may have been underestimated by the TCR breadth and depth analyses.

Here the sequenced sample was peripheral blood, taken in a trial of Ad26.COV2.S vaccine versus placebo. This clonotype was obtained from a person aged 18-65 years who received the Ad26.COV2.S COVID-19 vaccine or a placebo. The V and J genes are TRBV11-2 and TRBJ2-1, and possibly TRBD2, on 5 matching bases. DNA sequence: TGTGCCAGCAGCTTAGAGCGCGGAGGTAGGTATGAGCAGTTCTTC. This encodes CASSLERGGRYEQFF.